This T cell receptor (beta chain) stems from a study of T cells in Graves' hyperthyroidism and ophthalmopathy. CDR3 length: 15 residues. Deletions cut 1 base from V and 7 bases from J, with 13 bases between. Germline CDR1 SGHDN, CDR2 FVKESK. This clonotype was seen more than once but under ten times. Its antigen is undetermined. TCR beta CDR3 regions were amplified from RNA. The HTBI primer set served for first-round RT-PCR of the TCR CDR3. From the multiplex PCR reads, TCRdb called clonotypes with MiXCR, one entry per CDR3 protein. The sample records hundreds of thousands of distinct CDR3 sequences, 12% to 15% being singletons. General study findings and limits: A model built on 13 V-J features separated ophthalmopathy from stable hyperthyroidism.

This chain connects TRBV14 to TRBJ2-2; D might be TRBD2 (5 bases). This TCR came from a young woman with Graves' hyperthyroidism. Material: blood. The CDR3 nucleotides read TGTGCCAGCAGCCAAGTCTCTGGGAGCGTCGGGGAGCTGTTTTTT. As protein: CASSQVSGSVGELFF.